The clone carrying this T cell receptor (beta chain) was observed a handful of times. Antigen unknown. Germline V CDR1 and CDR2: DFQATT, SNEGSKA (reference sequence). V was cut by 3 bases and J by 1 base, with 7 bases left in between. This CDR3 comprises 13 residues. The data originate from a study of T cells in Graves' hyperthyroidism and ophthalmopathy. It was RNA transcripts that yielded the amplified TCR beta CDR3 regions. The TCR CDR3 was amplified in a first-round RT-PCR using the HTBI primer set. TCRdb re-analysed the multiplex PCR reads in MiXCR, keeping a single row per CDR3 protein. The sample yields 450,000 to 600,000 distinct CDR3 sequences, roughly 21% seen once. Ophthalmopathy patients had Clinical Activity Score at least 3, NOSPECS grade at least 4, duration under 3 months. Uncontrolled infection, other autoimmune disease, pregnancy or lactation led to exclusion. Whole-study results and caveats: Ophthalmopathy and stable hyperthyroidism were separated by a 13 V-J model. Most expanded thyroid clonotypes above 0.001 also appeared in blood.

The sequencing sample was made of blood. The sequence derives from a man aged 35 to 55 with Graves' ophthalmopathy. The chain combines TRBV20-1 with TRBJ1-3; no clear D gene. The DNA for the CDR3 is TGCAGTGCTAGTCGTGGTTCTGGAAACACCATATATTTT. As protein: CSASRGSGNTIYF.